These 23 T cell receptor beta chains share one sample of origin, sequenced in a study of identical twins. TCRdb itself ran the 5' RACE reads through MiXCR, one entry per CDR3 protein. This sample yields around 670,000 distinct CDR3 sequences, of which 5.5% to 6.5% are seen a single time; around 2% belongs to the top ten. Sequencing used naive T cells sorted from blood. These receptor sequences come from a man younger than 35 in good health.

The chain employs TRBV3-1 and TRBJ1-5; a possible D gene is TRBD1 (5 bases). The CDR3 has 15 amino acids. In germline, CDR1 is LGHDT, CDR2 YNNKEL (reference sequence). Trimming cost V 4 bases and J 3 bases, with 13 bases left between them. CDR3 residues: CASSPGTTANQPQHF. In nucleotides, the CDR3 is TGTGCCAGCAGCCCGGGGACGACAGCCAATCAGCCCCAGCATTTT. The full variable domain, rest sourced from reference TRBV3-1 and TRBJ1-5, is DTAVSQTPKYLVTQMGNDKSIKCEQNLGHDTMYWYKQDSKKFLKIMFSYNNKELIINETVPNRFSPKSPDKAHLNLHINSLELGDSAVYFCASSPGTTANQPQHFGDGTRLSIL.

This chain joins TRBV3-1 and TRBJ2-7; D remains ambiguous. CDR1 and CDR2 (germline): LGHDT, YNNKEL (reference sequence). V was shortened by 1 base and J by 2 bases, with 6 bases between the two germline ends. CDR3 length equals 13 residues. The CDR3 DNA reads as TGTGCCAGCAGCCAAGGGATAACCTACGAGCAGTACTTC. It yields the protein CASSQGITYEQYF.

The table lists this clonotype with many counts. CDR3 in DNA: TGTGCCAGCAGCCCAGTAGGGACTCTCTTCTGGACCCAGTACTTC. It yields the protein CASSPVGTLFWTQYF. The chain combines TRBV7-9 with TRBJ2-5, with D perhaps matching TRBD2 (6 bases). The CDR3 is made up of 15 amino acids. V lost 5 bases to trimming and J lost 7 bases, with 20 bases between them. From germline, CDR1 is SEHNR and CDR2 FQNEAQ (reference sequence). The whole variable domain, filled in from reference TRBV7-9 and TRBJ2-5, reads DTGVSQNPRHKITKRGQNVTFRCDPISEHNRLYWYRQTLGQGPEFLTYFQNEAQLEKSRLLSDRFSAERPKGSFSTLEIQRTEQGDSAMYLCASSPVGTLFWTQYFGPGTRLLVL.

In its sample, this clonotype was seen a few times. The rearrangement uses TRBV7-9 and TRBJ2-1, with 9 bases identical to TRBD1. Looked up from germline, CDR1 is SEHNR and CDR2 is FQNEAQ (reference sequence). With V trimmed by 8 bases and J by 7 bases, 15 bases remained unmatched. The CDR3 length is 16 residues. The DNA of the CDR3 is TGTGCCAGCTCGAAAACAGGGGGCGCGAGCTGGAATGAGCAGTTCTTC. Its translation: CASSKTGGASWNEQFF.

This clonotype showed up many times. The chain joins TRBV15 to TRBJ2-3; 8 bases are a match to TRBD2. Germline values: CDR1 LNHNV, CDR2 YYDKDF (reference sequence). V was pared by 4 bases and J by 4 bases, with 10 bases of the junction left unmatched. This CDR3 is built from 16 residues. The CDR3 sequence is CATSISGREGPDTQYF. DNA for the CDR3: TGTGCCACCAGCATATCGGGTCGGGAGGGCCCAGATACGCAGTATTTT.

There are many counts of this clonotype. The chain joins TRBV10-2 to TRBJ2-7; D remains unclear. Germline CDR1 reads WSHSY; CDR2 reads SAAADI. V lost 4 bases and J 4 bases, leaving 8 bases between the germline ends. This CDR3 has 12 residues. The CDR3 DNA reads TGCGCCAGCAGTGTTGGCACTTACGAGCAGTACGTC. Its protein is CASSVGTYEQYV.

This clonotype was detected only a few times. This rearrangement joins TRBV24-1 to TRBJ2-3, with D perhaps TRBD1 or TRBD2 (5 bases each). The germline V gene encodes CDR1 KGHDR and CDR2 SFDVKD. Trimming left V 6 bases short and J 0 bases short, with 12 bases between. This CDR3 region has 15 residues. The CDR3 coding sequence is TGTGCCACCAGTCGAGGGGCGCGAAGCACAGATACGCAGTATTTT. This sequence encodes CATSRGARSTDTQYF.

This clonotype was seen a few times. This chain connects TRBV6-2 or TRBV6-3 to TRBJ2-1; 10 positions agree with TRBD1. The CDR3 loop spans 18 amino acids. Per the germline V gene, CDR1 is MNHEY and CDR2 is SVGEGT. The V gene end was trimmed by 1 base and the J gene end by 7 bases; junction bases not matched to a gene: 13. The CDR3: CASSYWRTGGSSGNEQFF. The CDR3 coding sequence is TGTGCCAGCAGTTACTGGAGGACAGGGGGTTCATCCGGGAATGAGCAGTTCTTC.

The V and J genes are TRBV4-1 and TRBJ2-7; the D gene is possibly TRBD1 (6 bases). CDR1 and CDR2 (germline): MGHRA, YSYEKL. The CDR3 runs 15 residues. The V end lost 0 bases, the J end lost 4 bases, and 13 bases lay between the germline ends. CDR3 sequence reads: CASSQEARDTYEQYV. CDR3 sequence (DNA): TGCGCCAGCAGCCAAGAGGCTCGGGACACATACGAGCAGTACGTC.

This clonotype was picked up a small number of times. V gene TRBV5-1 combines with J gene TRBJ2-5, with D tentatively TRBD2 (6 bases). The CDR3 has 16 amino acids. Germline-derived CDR1 and CDR2 are SGHRS and YFSETQ. The V and J ends lost 5 bases and 5 bases respectively, with 22 bases between them. The CDR3 nucleotides read TGCGCCAGCAGTAAAGGGTCACCGGCCGCGGGGGAGACCCAGTACTTC. This codes for CASSKGSPAAGETQYF.

There are many counts of this clonotype. V usage is TRBV4-3 and J usage is TRBJ1-4; 7 bases align to TRBD1. V was pared by 0 bases and J by 7 bases, with 5 bases of the junction left unmatched. The CDR3 contains 15 residues. The germline V gene encodes CDR1 LGHNA and CDR2 YSLEER. The CDR3 sequence is CASSQEGRGVEKLFF. The CDR3 nucleotides are TGCGCCAGCAGCCAAGAGGGCAGGGGGGTTGAAAAACTGTTTTTT.

This clonotype was counted only a few times. The rearrangement uses TRBV3-1 and TRBJ2-7, with D perhaps matching TRBD1 or TRBD2 (6 bases each). This CDR3 has 14 residues. Germline V gives CDR1 LGHDT, CDR2 YNNKEL (reference sequence). V lost 4 bases and J lost 0, with 10 bases in between. CDR3 DNA: TGTGCCAGCAGCCCCCGGGGGCGCTCCTACGAGCAGTACTTC. Protein product: CASSPRGRSYEQYF.

This clonotype was counted ten times or more. V gene TRBV10-2 combines with J gene TRBJ2-1; D ambiguous. The CDR3 contains 13 residues. Germline V gives CDR1 WSHSY, CDR2 SAAADI. Trimming pared 6 bases from V and 4 bases from J, leaving 10 bases between. The CDR3 bases are TGCGCCAGCAGGGCGGCCCCGTACAATGAGCAGTTCTTC. Protein sequence: CASRAAPYNEQFF.

Many counts were recorded for this clonotype. V and J are TRBV5-1 and TRBJ1-3, with D tentatively TRBD1 (6 bases). The CDR3 contains 15 residues. Trimming removed 0 bases at V and 4 bases at J, with 11 bases between. Germline CDR1 SGHRS, CDR2 YFSETQ. The CDR3 DNA reads as TGCGCCAGCAGCTTGGGACAGGCTGGGGGAAACACCATATATTTT. It codes for CASSLGQAGGNTIYF.

In its sample, this clonotype was seen many times. V and J are TRBV10-3 and TRBJ2-1; D is undetermined. The CDR3 spans 14 residues. Trimming took off 3 bases at V and 7 bases at J, with 13 bases between the two ends. The germline CDR1 and CDR2 sequences are ENHRY and SYGVKD. In DNA form, the CDR3 reads TGTGCCATCAGTGAAGGCAGGACCGGGAATGAGCAGTTCTTC. Its translation: CAISEGRTGNEQFF.

This clonotype has a handful of counts. The chain is built from TRBV24-1 and TRBJ2-5; the match to TRBD2 covers 8 bases. The CDR3 is 15 residues long. V shed 4 bases, J shed 4 bases, and the junction held 7 bases outside the gene matches. In germline, CDR1 is KGHDR, CDR2 SFDVKD. CDR3 nucleotide sequence: TGTGCCACCAGTGAAGCGAGCGGGAGCGGAGAGACCCAGTACTTC. As protein: CATSEASGSGETQYF.

This clonotype was observed many times. The chain employs TRBV24-1 and TRBJ2-1, with 9 nucleotides matching TRBD2. After removal of 5 bases from V and 1 base from J, the junction contained 8 bases not matched to a gene. This CDR3 comprises 17 residues. CDR1 and CDR2 from the germline V gene are KGHDR and SFDVKD. The CDR3 protein is CATSGAGGRLSYNEQFF. CDR3 DNA: TGTGCCACCAGTGGGGCGGGAGGGCGCCTATCCTACAATGAGCAGTTCTTC.

This clonotype was counted at least ten times. J is TRBJ2-5 and V is TRBV7-9; D is ambiguous. With 3 bases removed from V and 7 bases from J, the gap between germline ends came to 15 bases. The CDR3 spans 14 residues. The germline gives CDR1 SEHNR, CDR2 FQNEAQ (reference sequence). CDR3: CASSFVSGPGTQYF. The CDR3 region has the DNA TGTGCCAGCAGCTTTGTTTCGGGTCCCGGGACCCAGTACTTC.

The chain combines TRBV29-1 with TRBJ2-5; D might be TRBD1 (6 bases). V was cut by 7 bases and J by 7 bases, with 25 bases left in between. Germline V gene lookup returns CDR1 SQVTM and CDR2 ANQGSEA. This CDR3 region has 15 residues. CDR3 in amino acids: CSATLPGDQEVTQYF. The DNA of the CDR3 is TGCAGCGCCACCCTGCCAGGGGACCAAGAAGTGACCCAGTACTTC.

This clonotype was counted at least ten times. The rearrangement uses TRBV12-3 or TRBV12-4 and TRBJ2-1, with D uncertain. The CDR3 runs to 11 residues. Trimming removed 6 bases at V and 5 bases at J, with 5 bases between. DNA of the CDR3: TGTGCCAGCAGCATAAACAATGAGCAGTTCTTC. As protein: CASSINNEQFF.

This chain uses TRBV15 with TRBJ2-1; D remains ambiguous. Per germline, CDR1 LNHNV and CDR2 YYDKDF (reference sequence). V gave up 5 bases and J gave up 7 bases, with 9 bases separating them. The CDR3 spans 12 residues. CDR3 coding DNA: TGTGCCACCAGCGTTAGTGTAAATGAGCAGTTCTTC. Protein sequence: CATSVSVNEQFF.

This clonotype was counted between two and nine times. This chain connects TRBV6-1 to TRBJ2-1, with 9 bases lining up with TRBD1. The CDR3 runs 13 residues. Germline trimming cut 7 bases from V and 4 bases from J; bases unmatched to any gene: 2. Germline assignment: CDR1 MNHNS and CDR2 SASEGT. The CDR3 coding sequence is TGTGCCAGCATCGGGACAGGGTACAATGAGCAGTTCTTC. This gives the protein CASIGTGYNEQFF.

This clonotype was observed many times. The chain combines TRBV5-8 with TRBJ2-7; D gene ambiguous. Trimming left V 3 bases short and J 3 bases short, with 7 bases between. CDR3 length: 12 amino acids. The germline V gene has CDR1 SGHTS and CDR2 YDEGEE. CDR3 DNA sequence: TGTGCCAGCAGCTCCCTTTGCTACGAGCAGTACTTC. This codes for CASSSLCYEQYF.